The 31 T cell receptor beta chains below were found in one sample sequenced in a study of CD8 T cells in Susac syndrome. Roughly 0.45 to 1 ug RNA was reverse transcribed with random hexamers. TCRdb re-derived calls from the immunoSEQ multiplex PCR reads in MiXCR, one entry per CDR3 protein. The sample records 200,000 or so distinct CDR3 sequences, 90% to 95% being singletons. The sequencing sample was made of CD4+ T cells from PBMCs. All receptors come from a human donor with multiple sclerosis.

The rearrangement uses TRBV20-1 and TRBJ2-1; D remains unclear. Germline CDR1 DFQATT, CDR2 SNEGSKA (reference sequence). The length of the CDR3 is 14 residues. Trimming removed 6 bases at V and 0 bases at J, with 12 bases between. The CDR3 loop is CSAPDGSSYNEQFF. The DNA of the CDR3 is TGCAGTGCGCCGGACGGCAGCTCCTACAATGAGCAGTTCTTC.

The V gene is TRBV3-1, the J gene TRBJ2-2; 11 bases are a match to TRBD1. This CDR3 contains 15 residues. CDR1 is LGHDT and CDR2 is YNNKEL in the germline V gene (reference sequence). The V and J ends lost 4 bases and 4 bases, in that order; junction bases with no gene match: 2. The CDR3 DNA reads TGTGCCAGCAGCCTCGGGACAGGGGGCACCGGGGAGCTGTTTTTT. Protein product: CASSLGTGGTGELFF.

V usage is TRBV30 and J usage is TRBJ1-1, with 7 bases fitting TRBD1. This CDR3 has 15 residues. J gave up 2 bases and V 4 bases, and 10 bases lay outside the gene matches. CDR1 is GTSNPN, CDR2 SVGIG, per germline (reference sequence). The CDR3 DNA reads TGTGCCTGGACCGAGACCGGGACAGTAAACACTGAAGCTTTCTTT. Protein product: CAWTETGTVNTEAFF.

The chain carries TRBV20-1 and TRBJ2-1; D remains ambiguous. V lost 3 bases and J 6 bases, leaving 6 bases between the germline ends. CDR3 length equals 11 residues. The germline gives CDR1 DFQATT, CDR2 SNEGSKA (reference sequence). CDR3 loop: CSASYINEQFF. The CDR3 bases are TGCAGTGCTAGTTACATCAATGAGCAGTTCTTC.

The rearrangement uses TRBV2 and TRBJ1-2; TRBD1 agrees at 11 bases. Germline CDR1 and CDR2: SNHLY and FYNNEI. The CDR3 is made up of 15 amino acids. With V trimmed by 6 bases and J by 4 bases, 7 bases remained unmatched. CDR3 in amino acids: CASRDPGQGVYGYTF. The CDR3 DNA sequence: TGTGCCAGCAGGGACCCGGGACAGGGGGTCTATGGCTACACCTTC.

The chain recombines TRBV29-1 with TRBJ2-7; D is undetermined. This CDR3 has 10 amino acids. Trimming removed 4 bases from V and 5 bases from J, with 6 bases in between. Per germline, CDR1 SQVTM and CDR2 ANQGSEA. The CDR3 reads CSVGVNEQYF. The CDR3 DNA follows: TGCAGCGTTGGGGTGAACGAGCAGTACTTC.

CDR3 region: CASSLAGIVYEQYF. In nucleotides, the CDR3 is TGTGCCAGCAGCTTAGCAGGGATCGTCTACGAGCAGTACTTC. The V call is TRBV7-9, the J call TRBJ2-7, with D unclear. This CDR3 is built from 14 residues. Germline V gene sequence: CDR1 SEHNR, CDR2 FQNEAQ (reference sequence). Trimming removed 0 bases at V and 3 bases at J, with 9 bases between.

The chain is built from TRBV20-1 and TRBJ2-1; tentative D call: TRBD2 (7 bases). This CDR3 spans 15 amino acids. Trimming shortened V by 4 bases and J by 0 bases, and 13 bases separated the two germline ends. Germline CDR1 DFQATT, CDR2 SNEGSKA (reference sequence). The CDR3 DNA follows: TGCAGTGCTAAGGGGGGGACTATCTCCTACAATGAGCAGTTCTTC. Protein: CSAKGGTISYNEQFF.

The V and J genes are TRBV25-1 and TRBJ2-7; unclear D gene. The CDR3 is 11 residues long. The V end was cut by 2 bases, the J end by 4 bases, with 3 bases between. Looked up from germline, CDR1 is MGHDK and CDR2 is SYGVNS. The CDR3 sequence: CASSEGYEQYF. CDR3 nucleotides: TGTGCCAGCAGTGAAGGTTACGAGCAGTACTTC.

The rearrangement uses TRBV27 and TRBJ1-2; 9 bases align to TRBD1. The V segment lost 6 bases and the J segment 8 bases; nucleotides outside the gene matches: 7. Germline values: CDR1 MNHEY, CDR2 SMNVEV (reference sequence). This CDR3 region has 13 residues. CDR3 sequence (DNA): TGTGCCAGCAGCCGTACAGGGGGCCAAGGCTACACCTTC. Amino acids: CASSRTGGQGYTF.

V gene TRBV12-3 or TRBV12-4 combines with J gene TRBJ2-5; D is unclear. The CDR3 sequence is 17 residues long. The V end was cut by 10 bases, the J end by 1 base, with 25 bases between. CDR3: CANVVVLAITPQETQYF. The CDR3 DNA follows: TGTGCCAACGTGGTTGTGCTCGCTATTACTCCCCAAGAGACCCAGTACTTC.

The CDR3 loop reads CASSPGGTTNEKLFF. CDR3 sequence (DNA): TGTGCCAGCTCACCAGGGGGCACAACTAATGAAAAACTGTTTTTT. This chain connects TRBV18 to TRBJ1-4, with D tentatively TRBD1 (6 bases). Trimming took 2 bases from V and 0 from J, leaving 7 bases between them. Germline values: CDR1 KGHSH, CDR2 LQKENI. The CDR3 consists of 15 residues. Filled out from reference TRBV18 and TRBJ1-4, the complete variable domain reads NAGVMQNPRHLVRRRGQEARLRCSPMKGHSHVYWYRQLPEEGLKFMVYLQKENIIDESGMPKERFSAEFPKEGPSILRIQQVVRGDSAAYFCASSPGGTTNEKLFFGSGTQLSVL.

This clonotype was detected only once. The rearrangement links TRBV30 to TRBJ2-1; tentative D call: TRBD2 (5 bases). Trimming shortened V by 5 bases and J by 8 bases, and 16 bases separated the two germline ends. Germline V gene data show CDR1 as GTSNPN and CDR2 as SVGIG (reference sequence). CDR3 size: 13 residues. The CDR3 protein is CAWAPGIGDEQFF. CDR3 bases: TGTGCCTGGGCACCGGGAATTGGGGATGAGCAGTTCTTC.

The gene calls are TRBV9 and TRBJ2-1; D is unresolved. Germline loops: CDR1 SGDLS, CDR2 YYNGEE. Trimming took off 4 bases at V and 8 bases at J, with 13 bases between the two ends. This CDR3 region has 13 residues. Written as DNA, the CDR3 is TGTGCCAGCAGCCCCTGGTTCTCCCATGAGCAGTTCTTC. This translates into CASSPWFSHEQFF.

The J gene is TRBJ2-5, the V gene TRBV20-1, with D uncertain. Germline loops: CDR1 DFQATT, CDR2 SNEGSKA (reference sequence). The CDR3 consists of 16 residues. Trimming stripped 0 bases from V and 3 bases from J, with 17 bases between. DNA for the CDR3: TGCAGTGCTAGAGAAGGTCAAGGGTCCCAAAAAGAGACCCAGTACTTC. This translates into CSAREGQGSQKETQYF.

This CDR3 is CSVGQAAGDEQYF. CDR3 bases: TGCAGCGTTGGGCAGGCCGCCGGGGACGAGCAGTACTTC. This chain uses TRBV29-1 with TRBJ2-7, with D perhaps matching TRBD2 (5 bases). CDR3 size: 13 residues. Germline V gene lookup returns CDR1 SQVTM and CDR2 ANQGSEA. V lost 4 bases and J lost 5, with 15 bases in between.

This chain connects TRBV19 to TRBJ2-1; D is undetermined. V lost 1 base and J lost 6, with 10 bases in between. This CDR3 has 14 amino acids. In germline, CDR1 is LNHDA, CDR2 SQIVND (reference sequence). CDR3 sequence reads: CASSIAWLTNEQFF. CDR3 nucleotide sequence: TGTGCCAGTAGTATAGCTTGGCTGACCAATGAGCAGTTCTTC.

This chain joins TRBV7-7 and TRBJ2-5; 7 bases fit TRBD1. With V trimmed by 2 bases and J by 5 bases, 8 bases remained unmatched. The CDR3 is 15 amino acids. CDR1 is SSHAT and CDR2 is FNYEAQ in the germline V gene (reference sequence). Here the CDR3 DNA reads TGTGCCAGCAGCTTAACAGGGGTGTCTGGGGAGACCCAGTACTTC. Translated: CASSLTGVSGETQYF. The full variable domain, with the rest looked up from reference TRBV7-7 and TRBJ2-5, is GAGVSQSPRYKVTKRGQDVTLRCDPISSHATLYWYQQALGQGPEFLTYFNYEAQPDKSGLPSDRFSAERPEGSISTLTIQRTEQRDSAMYRCASSLTGVSGETQYFGPGTRLLVL.

The V and J genes are TRBV19 and TRBJ2-6, with TRBD2 matching 7 bases. The V and J ends lost 10 bases and 2 bases, in that order; junction bases with no gene match: 8. Germline assignment: CDR1 LNHDA and CDR2 SQIVND (reference sequence). The CDR3 extends over 15 amino acids. The CDR3 sequence is CATGRGVAGANVLTF. The CDR3 DNA is TGTGCCACGGGGAGGGGAGTGGCTGGGGCCAACGTCCTGACTTTC.

This clonotype was detected once. V and J are TRBV9 and TRBJ2-7, with D unclear. Germline lookup yields CDR1 SGDLS and CDR2 YYNGEE. Trimming took 0 bases from V and 3 from J, leaving 10 bases between them. This CDR3 is built from 14 residues. CDR3 nucleotides: TGTGCCAGCAGCGTAGCTATTGGAGACTACGAGCAGTACTTC. Residues: CASSVAIGDYEQYF.

The rearrangement links TRBV15 to TRBJ1-2; D gene unclear. Germline assignment: CDR1 LNHNV and CDR2 YYDKDF (reference sequence). V lost 0 bases and J lost 3, with 8 bases in between. The length of the CDR3 is 14 residues. The CDR3 region has the DNA TGTGCCACCAGCAGAGAGCGTCGGCACTATGGCTACACCTTC. Its protein product is CATSRERRHYGYTF.

The J gene is TRBJ1-2, the V gene TRBV19; 10 nucleotides line up with TRBD1. CDR3 length: 14 amino acids. In germline, CDR1 is LNHDA, CDR2 SQIVND (reference sequence). Unmatched junction bases numbered 5, after V lost 6 bases and J lost 4 bases. DNA of the CDR3: TGTGCCAGTAGGAGGACAGGGGGTCTCTATGGCTACACCTTC. Its translation: CASRRTGGLYGYTF.

The V gene is TRBV9, the J gene TRBJ1-6; the match to TRBD1 covers 10 bases. Germline V gene data show CDR1 as SGDLS and CDR2 as YYNGEE. CDR3 length: 16 residues. Germline trimming cut 3 bases from V and 8 bases from J; bases unmatched to any gene: 8. The CDR3 nucleotides are TGTGCCAGCAGCGGGGGGACAGGGGATCCGGATTCACCCCTCCACTTT. Amino acids: CASSGGTGDPDSPLHF.

This chain links TRBV5-6 with TRBJ2-7; no reliable D call. Trimming removed 3 bases at V and 6 bases at J, with 10 bases between. The CDR3 contains 12 residues. Germline assignment: CDR1 SGHDT and CDR2 YYEEEE. The CDR3: CASSSSAIEQYF. Here the CDR3 DNA reads TGTGCCAGCAGCTCCTCGGCCATCGAGCAGTACTTC.

The chain links TRBV29-1 to TRBJ2-4; D not certain. Germline V gives CDR1 SQVTM, CDR2 ANQGSEA. V shed 3 bases and J shed 12 bases, with 12 bases lying between them. CDR3 length: 11 amino acids. The CDR3 sequence is CSVENRKNQYF. The CDR3 DNA is TGCAGCGTTGAGAACCGGAAGAATCAGTACTTC.

The chain employs TRBV29-1 and TRBJ1-1; tentative D call: TRBD1 (6 bases). The germline V gene encodes CDR1 SQVTM and CDR2 ANQGSEA. This CDR3 is 13 amino acids long. V lost 7 bases, J lost 1 base, and 13 bases lay in between. The CDR3 coding sequence is TGCAGCGCGTCGAGGGGGGGGAACACTGAAGCTTTCTTT. Amino acids: CSASRGGNTEAFF.

V gene TRBV21-1 combines with J gene TRBJ2-5; the table's D call, TRBD2, has no DNA check behind it. TRBV21-1 is noted as a pseudogene. The CDR3 spans 16 residues. CDR3 residues: CASSYPRREGQETQYF. The CDR3 region has the DNA TGTGCCAGCAGCTACCCTCGAAGGGAGGGCCAGGAGACCCAGTACTTC.

The chain couples TRBV20-1 to TRBJ1-1; 7 bases align to TRBD1. Germline V gives CDR1 DFQATT, CDR2 SNEGSKA (reference sequence). V lost 2 bases, J lost 0 bases, and 6 bases stayed unmatched. The CDR3 totals 15 residues. CDR3 coding DNA: TGCAGTGCTAGACTCCCGACAGGGATGAACACTGAAGCTTTCTTT. Residues: CSARLPTGMNTEAFF.

The V call is TRBV6-2 or TRBV6-3, the J call TRBJ1-5; D is unresolved. Trimming took off 2 bases at V and 4 bases at J, with 9 bases between the two ends. The CDR3 extends over 14 amino acids. CDR1 is MNHEY and CDR2 is SVGEGT in the germline V gene. CDR3 loop: CASSYRAANQPQHF. CDR3 DNA: TGTGCCAGCAGTTACAGGGCCGCTAATCAGCCCCAGCATTTT.

The chain couples TRBV12-5 to TRBJ1-5; 10 nucleotides agree with TRBD1. The V segment lost 5 bases and the J segment 5 bases; nucleotides outside the gene matches: 6. The germline CDR1 and CDR2 sequences are LGHNT and FRNRAP. The CDR3 extends over 15 amino acids. CDR3 nucleotide sequence: TGTGCTAGTGGTGGGGGACAGGGGCACCATCAGCCCCAGCATTTT. It encodes CASGGGQGHHQPQHF.

This chain joins TRBV12-3 or TRBV12-4 and TRBJ2-1; a weak D match, TRBD1 (6 bases). CDR3 length: 13 residues. Trimming removed 2 bases from V and 5 bases from J, with 7 bases in between. The CDR3 DNA reads as TGTGCCAGCAGTTTAAGGGACAACAATGAGCAGTTCTTC. Translation: CASSLRDNNEQFF.